The clone carrying this T cell receptor (beta chain) was seen a few times. Its target is unknown. The entirety of the isolated RNA underwent reverse transcription, so expressed TCRB transcripts were sequenced. The protocol was immunoSEQ multiplex PCR, while the TCRdb copy is restricted to in-frame clones and leaves out a portion. The sample has about 240,000 clones; around a quarter are singletons. The data belong to a study of beta chain features in type 1 diabetes. Study conclusions and caveats: Researchers reported that naive, central memory and Treg TCRB repertoires appeared more similar in patients than in healthy donors. An over-representation of cells with high TCR expression could result from cDNA sequencing. TCRB rearrangement may or may not be influenced by HLA type; here this remained unresolved.

CDR1 is LGHNA, CDR2 YSLEER, per germline. V was shortened by 3 bases and J by 0 bases, with 8 bases between the two germline ends. The CDR3 covers 14 residues. The source material was central memory CD4+ T cells from blood. This receptor was obtained from a man aged 30 to 39 in good health. V is TRBV4-3 and J is TRBJ1-2; no clear D gene. The CDR3 reads CASSQEIANYGYTF. CDR3 coding DNA: TGCGCCAGCAGCCAGGAGATAGCTAACTATGGCTACACCTTC.